The clone carrying this T cell receptor beta chain was detected many times. Its antigen is unidentified. Template material for amplifying TCR beta CDR3 regions consisted of RNA transcripts. With the HTBI primer set, the TCR CDR3 went through a first round of RT-PCR. A single record per CDR3 protein comes from TCRdb applying MiXCR to the multiplex PCR reads. The sample lists approximately 510,000 distinct CDR3 sequences; 20% were seen once. The data were obtained in a study of T cells in Graves' hyperthyroidism and ophthalmopathy. General study results and limits: Most expanded thyroid clonotypes above 0.001 also appeared in blood. Before onset, by a median of approximately 5.9 months, the model predicted ophthalmopathy.

Patients having uncontrolled infection, another autoimmune disease, pregnancy or lactation were not included. The V gene's germline CDR1 is LNHDA and CDR2 SQIVND (reference sequence). The CDR3 consists of 13 residues. V was pared by 3 bases and J by 4 bases, with 9 bases between. The J gene is TRBJ1-1, the V gene TRBV19; D not certain. This clonotype originated in a man aged 18 to 35 with Graves' hyperthyroidism. Sequencing was performed on blood. The CDR3 bases are TGTGCCAGTAGTATGGTTATAGGCACTGAAGCTTTCTTT. It encodes CASSMVIGTEAFF.